This T cell receptor (beta chain) was sequenced during a study of T cell responses to AZD1222 COVID-19 vaccine. As concerns this clone: Its cognate antigen is unknown.

Clones were read by immunoSEQ multiplex PCR, and TCRdb kept only the in-frame ones, dropping some. The table includes about 120,000 clones, 80% to 90% detected once. Study-wide results and limits: Reportedly, nearly half of unique spike TCRs recognized epitopes outside B.1.351/B.1.1.7 mutations.

From germline, CDR1 is MNHEY and CDR2 SMNVEV (reference sequence). The CDR3 is made up of 16 amino acids. V dropped 8 bases and J dropped 2 bases, with 18 bases sitting between them. Specimen: peripheral blood, collected on day 0 of AZD1222 vaccination. This sequence was found in an adult in good health. The chain employs TRBV27 and TRBJ2-2, with a tentative D call TRBD1 (6 bases). The CDR3 bases are TGTGCCAGCCATCGAGAGACAGGTAGCAACACCGGGGAGCTGTTTTTT. This gives the protein CASHRETGSNTGELFF.